The rows below give T cell receptor beta chains drawn from one sample of a study of CD4 T cell repertoires in COVID-19. The assay was immunoSEQ multiplex PCR, and TCRdb's table has in-frame clones only and misses some. The table shows about 75,000 clones, with roughly 80% occurring only once. The specimen was CD4+ T cells from peripheral blood, collected after recovery from COVID-19. The receptors originated from a human donor who had COVID-19. The conserved cysteine and the conserved F or W are not part of the CDR3 here. The order of the fields is V gene, D gene, CDR3 length, CDR3 protein. A D gene is named only where the DNA matches it firmly.

V: TRBV11-2; D: TRBD1; length: 12; CDR3: ASSGEGTVSGYT
V: TRBV10-1; D: .; length: 14; CDR3: ASSGAEPLSNEKLF
V: TRBV6-5; D: TRBD1; length: 11; CDR3: ASSLRDRDIQY
V: TRBV11-2; D: .; length: 13; CDR3: ASSLEGRPVETQY
V: TRBV10-2; D: .; length: 10; CDR3: ASQTEPYEQY
V: TRBV7-3; D: .; length: 11; CDR3: ASSSGPEGEQF
V: TRBV27; D: .; length: 12; CDR3: ASSLSRGNQPQH
V: TRBV2; D: .; length: 15; CDR3: ASSEPETWGPGYEQY
V: TRBV7-9; D: .; length: 12; CDR3: ASSLLGRGTEAF
V: TRBV28; D: TRBD1; length: 13; CDR3: ASRPPGQGSGTQY
V: TRBV28; D: .; length: 14; CDR3: ASSYQGPTNTGELF
V: TRBV6-1; D: TRBD1; length: 11; CDR3: ASSQGDSYEQY
V: TRBV4-1; D: .; length: 15; CDR3: ASSLIRLDFSTGELF
V: TRBV5-4; D: TRBD1; length: 11; CDR3: ASSSGGLDTQY
V: TRBV7-8; D: TRBD2; length: 18; CDR3: ASSLRRLAGVQSSYNEQF
V: TRBV19; D: TRBD1; length: 12; CDR3: ASTPRMGQHEQF
V: TRBV6-5; D: TRBD1; length: 10; CDR3: ASRTTGGGYT
V: TRBV11-2; D: .; length: 13; CDR3: ASSPGRLNAYEQY
V: TRBV6-5; D: .; length: 11; CDR3: ASSSSTAHEQF
V: TRBV3-1/TRBV3-2; D: .; length: 11; CDR3: ASSPRVSDEQF
V: TRBV12-5; D: .; length: 13; CDR3: ASGPPVPLDYGYT
V: TRBV5-1; D: .; length: 9; CDR3: ASSLADTQY
V: TRBV9; D: .; length: 13; CDR3: ASSVGQSDYYEQY
V: TRBV11-3; D: .; length: 14; CDR3: ASSLGPGRAYNEQF
V: TRBV11-2; D: .; length: 12; CDR3: ASSLPLQGHEQY
V: TRBV11-2; D: .; length: 10; CDR3: ASSRVPYGYT
V: TRBV5-5; D: .; length: 11; CDR3: ASSLTEGSPLH
V: TRBV6-1; D: .; length: 11; CDR3: ASSSYSNTEAF
V: TRBV5-4; D: TRBD1; length: 12; CDR3: ASSPGTGADTIY
V: TRBV7-7; D: .; length: 12; CDR3: ASSMGVNTGELF
V: TRBV11-1; D: TRBD2; length: 13; CDR3: ASSPSGTRQETQY
V: TRBV6-5; D: .; length: 11; CDR3: ASSPTDSYGYT
V: TRBV15; D: TRBD1; length: 15; CDR3: ATSSDRGGSGANVLT
V: TRBV5-4; D: .; length: 14; CDR3: ASSLGGTSPYNEQF
V: TRBV18; D: TRBD2; length: 15; CDR3: ASSAVTSGSEAGELF
V: TRBV9; D: .; length: 13; CDR3: ASSVEASITGELF
V: TRBV11-2; D: .; length: 11; CDR3: ASSLLGGTEAF
V: TRBV7-6; D: TRBD1; length: 13; CDR3: ASSPTGTGLDTQY
V: TRBV12-3/TRBV12-4; D: .; length: 10; CDR3: ASSARVGPAF
V: TRBV5-1; D: TRBD2; length: 13; CDR3: ASSFSGGAGYEQF
V: TRBV29-1; D: .; length: 11; CDR3: SVHQSRIETQY
V: TRBV10-3; D: .; length: 12; CDR3: AIWGTDVVGGYT
V: TRBV4-1; D: .; length: 14; CDR3: ASSRGGRLVGNTIY